This TCR beta chain comes out of a study of shared clonotypes between healthy human individuals (dated by TCRdb to 2019 to 2021). Turning to the overall study: A few men and a couple of women, aged 18 to 49 years, made up the cohort. Per donor, three plates each were used for CD4 naive and CD4 memory, two for CD8 naive, and one for CD8 memory. Between about 0.85 and 10 billion PBMCs per donor were obtained by leukapheresis. Different laboratories and diverse techniques were used to prepare libraries and sequence TCR repertoires, to increase sequencing depth and limit assay-specific biases. To estimate repertoire size and how much clonotype sharing occurs between individuals, the study deeply sequenced the blood TCR repertoires of a handful of healthy adults.

The study at large found these results: Pairwise subsampling indicated that sequencing depth was expected to affect the degree of clonotype sharing among donors. The genetic and exposure-history diversity represented was limited by the small number of donors. Sharing across several donors was observed for approximately 4.6% of naive CD4, under 4% of naive CD8, roughly 2.4% of memory CD4, and around 0.4% of memory CD8 clonotypes. Incomplete sequencing was indicated by rarefaction of sorted-subset datasets, despite the large sequencing depth. Sampling was restricted to blood, and TCR repertoires in tissue are likely to differ from TCR repertoires in blood. Naive subsets generally had larger estimated clonotype richness than memory subsets. Compared with non-shared clonotypes, clonotypes shared by all four sorted-subset donors had higher generation probabilities.

The donors were healthy, HIV-negative adults who had no recently reported acute infections or vaccinations. Only Caucasian adults living in Nashville, Tennessee, USA were represented among the donors. CD4+ T cells were enriched by magnetic negative selection; naive cells were then positively selected on CD45RA, and the negative fraction formed the memory subset. Blood was obtained by leukapheresis, after which PBMCs were separated by Ficoll-Histopaque density gradient centrifugation and cryopreserved in liquid nitrogen vapor phase. Analytical flow cytometry was used to check the purity and quantity of each magnetically sorted T cell population. From each sorted fraction, genomic DNA was isolated and quantified by UV absorbance on a Nanodrop 2000c. Using the deep immunoSEQ assay, multiplex PCR amplified TCR CDR3 regions from genomic DNA. Genomic DNA extracted from each cell subset was distributed evenly over all wells of several immunoSEQ 96-well plates, and each plate served as one replicate. For sorted subsets, about 220 ng of genomic DNA, equivalent to some 33,000 T cell genomes, went into each replicate PCR. Purified libraries were measured with a Qubit 3.0 fluorometer, size-checked on a Bioanalyzer 2100, and measured again with the KAPA Library Quantification kit. A separate single-read 150-cycle Illumina NextSeq 550 flow cell was used to sequence each immunoSEQ 96-well plate. The authors' pipeline ran thus. Because the immunoSEQ output held only junctional sequences and lacked quality scores, the filtering could not match the filtering applied to full-length reads. To assign V/J genes and CDR3, sequences were annotated against IMGT germline references using PyIR, a Python wrapper for IgBLAST v1.9. Reads were filtered out if the reads had weak V/J assignments (E-value above 1e-6), no CDR3, stop codons, out-of-frame junctions, or ambiguous translated residues. V3J clonotypes were defined as sequences sharing an identical inferred V gene, J gene, and CDR3 amino acid sequence. Percentage overlap between repertoires was calculated by dividing the number of shared unique clonotypes by the size of the smaller repertoire. Three approaches were used to assess repertoire richness: RTK rarefaction, the Chao1 estimator, and Recon v2.1 estimates of unobserved clonotypes. Generation probabilities were computed with OLGA for all TCRbeta clonotypes obtained by the gDNA method from several donors. In TCRdb, the immuneACCESS table is reduced to in-frame sequences with V and J assigned. These tables do not hold every clone; where another copy was compared, an unresolved V gene accounts for under half, and the others remain unexplained. V, J and clone size are those of that table, while D and trimming were read from the DNA. The sample profile shows about 2.4 million clones; 93% of them were found once. The top ten hold roughly 0.39% of the sample.

On this clone: No antigen is known for it. Base qualities are missing; no much larger clone stands one base away.

From the cysteine up to the phenylalanine, the CDR3 has a length of 15 residues. Only the CDR3 portion is preserved as DNA: 45 bases, with reading frame beginning at the first base. The junction carries 9 bases between V and J, which are trimmed by 2 bases and 0 bases respectively. CDR1 and CDR2 (SGHKS, YYEKEE) derive from the germline V gene (reference sequence). Sequenced input: naive CD4+ T cells from PBMCs. The sample's cell subset or site, from its label and the paper: CD45RA+ positively selected. The source is a man aged 18 to 30 in good health. Some clones in this sample may be carry-over from other donors' samples. The rearrangement combines TRBV5-5 with TRBJ1-5; the D gene cannot be named for sure. The CDR3 loop reads CASSLGQISNQPQHF. The base sequence is TGTGCCAGCAGCTTAGGGCAGATTAGCAATCAGCCCCAGCATTTT.